This TCR beta chain emerged from a study of blood T cell repertoires in COVID-19. Study background: Donors in the United States, Italy and Spain gave samples during acute or convalescent COVID-19.

V was cut by 7 bases and J by 5 bases, with 12 bases left in between. This CDR3 has 13 residues. In the source study's methods: Amplification from reference gene primers served as the basis for estimated nucleated cell counts. Sequencing was performed with immunoSEQ multiplex PCR; in TCRdb, only in-frame clones are kept and a portion is missing. V, J and clone size were drawn from that table, and D and trimming were deduced from the DNA. The data contain 250,000 to 350,000 clones, under 85% of them seen just once; the ten biggest clones take up roughly 0.87%. The material sequenced was peripheral blood. The clonotype comes from a human donor with COVID-19, enrolled during active disease. The donor label of this sample is uncertain. V is TRBV12-3 or TRBV12-4 and J is TRBJ1-5, with D perhaps TRBD1 (5 bases). This CDR3 is CASTALRDQPQHF. The DNA of the CDR3 is TGTGCCAGCACCGCCCTCAGGGATCAGCCCCAGCATTTT.